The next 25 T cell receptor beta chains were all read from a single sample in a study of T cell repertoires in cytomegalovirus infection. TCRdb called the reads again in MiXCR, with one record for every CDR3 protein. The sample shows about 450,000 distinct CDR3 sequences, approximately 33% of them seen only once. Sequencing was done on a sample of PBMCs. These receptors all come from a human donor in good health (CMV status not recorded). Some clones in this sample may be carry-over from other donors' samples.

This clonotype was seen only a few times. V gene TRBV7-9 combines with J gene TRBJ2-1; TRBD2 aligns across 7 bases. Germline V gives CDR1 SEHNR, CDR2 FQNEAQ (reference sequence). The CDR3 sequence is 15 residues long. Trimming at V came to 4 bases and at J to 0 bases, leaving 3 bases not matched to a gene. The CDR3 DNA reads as TGTGCCAGCAGCTCCAGGGACTACTCCTACAATGAGCAGTTCTTC. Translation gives CASSSRDYSYNEQFF.

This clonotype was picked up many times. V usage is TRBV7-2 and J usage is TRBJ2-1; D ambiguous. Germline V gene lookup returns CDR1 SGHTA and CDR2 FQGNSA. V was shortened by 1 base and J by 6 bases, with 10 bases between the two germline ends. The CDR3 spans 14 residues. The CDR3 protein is CASSLVTLINEQFF. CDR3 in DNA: TGTGCCAGCAGCTTAGTAACTCTCATCAATGAGCAGTTCTTC.

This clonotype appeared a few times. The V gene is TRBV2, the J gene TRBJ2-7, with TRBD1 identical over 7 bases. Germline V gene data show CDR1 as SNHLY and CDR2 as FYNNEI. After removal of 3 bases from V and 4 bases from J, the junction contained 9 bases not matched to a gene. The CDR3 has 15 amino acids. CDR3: CASSDRTGATYEQYF. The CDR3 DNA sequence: TGTGCCAGCAGTGATCGTACAGGGGCTACTTACGAGCAGTACTTC.

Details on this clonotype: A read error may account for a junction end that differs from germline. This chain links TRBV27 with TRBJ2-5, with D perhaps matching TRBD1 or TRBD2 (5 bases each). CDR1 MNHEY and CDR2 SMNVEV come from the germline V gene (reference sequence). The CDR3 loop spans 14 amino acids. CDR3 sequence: CARSPWDPGETQYF. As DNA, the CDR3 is TGTGCCCGCAGCCCTTGGGACCCCGGGGAGACCCAGTACTTC.

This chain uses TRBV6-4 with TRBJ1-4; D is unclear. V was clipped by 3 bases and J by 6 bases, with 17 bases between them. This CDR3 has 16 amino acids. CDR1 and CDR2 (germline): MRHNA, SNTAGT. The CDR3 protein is CASSDRLWVSHEKLFF. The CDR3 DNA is TGTGCCAGCAGTGATCGATTATGGGTGTCGCATGAAAAACTGTTTTTT.

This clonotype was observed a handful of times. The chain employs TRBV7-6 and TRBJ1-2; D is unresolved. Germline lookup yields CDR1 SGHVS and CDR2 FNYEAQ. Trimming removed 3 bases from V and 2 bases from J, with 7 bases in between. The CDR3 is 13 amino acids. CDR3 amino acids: CASSFSTNYGYTF. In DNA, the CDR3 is TGTGCCAGCAGCTTCTCCACCAACTATGGCTACACCTTC.

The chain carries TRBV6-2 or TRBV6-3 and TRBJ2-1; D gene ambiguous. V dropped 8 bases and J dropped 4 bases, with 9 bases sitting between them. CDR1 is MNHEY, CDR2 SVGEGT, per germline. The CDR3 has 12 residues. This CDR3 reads CASGLLYNEQFF. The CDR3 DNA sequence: TGTGCCAGCGGTTTACTTTACAATGAGCAGTTCTTC.

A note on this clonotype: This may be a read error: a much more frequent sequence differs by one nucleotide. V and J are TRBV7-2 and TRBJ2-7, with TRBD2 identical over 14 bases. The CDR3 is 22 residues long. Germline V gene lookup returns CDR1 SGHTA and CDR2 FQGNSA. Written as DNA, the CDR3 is TGTGCCAGCAGCTCTTTAACTAGTGGGGGACTAGCGGGGGCTGCTATCTCCTACGAGCCGTACTTC. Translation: CASSSLTSGGLAGAAISYEPYF.

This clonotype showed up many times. CDR3 nucleotide sequence: TGTGCCAGCAGCAAGTCTAACTGGGGTGACGAGCAGTACTTC. This gives the protein CASSKSNWGDEQYF. The gene calls are TRBV7-2 and TRBJ2-7, with D uncertain. CDR1 SGHTA and CDR2 FQGNSA come from the germline V gene. V shed 5 bases and J shed 5 bases, with 16 bases lying between them. This CDR3 contains 14 residues.

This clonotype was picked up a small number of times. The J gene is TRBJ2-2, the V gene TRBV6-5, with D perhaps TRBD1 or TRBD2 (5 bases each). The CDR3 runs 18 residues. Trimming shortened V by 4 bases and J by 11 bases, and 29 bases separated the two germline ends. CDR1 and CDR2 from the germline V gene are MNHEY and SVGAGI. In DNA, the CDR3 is TGTGCCAGCAGTTCATTAGGTGGCCCATCCGGGACGGCCGCAGAGCTGTTTTTT. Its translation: CASSSLGGPSGTAAELFF.

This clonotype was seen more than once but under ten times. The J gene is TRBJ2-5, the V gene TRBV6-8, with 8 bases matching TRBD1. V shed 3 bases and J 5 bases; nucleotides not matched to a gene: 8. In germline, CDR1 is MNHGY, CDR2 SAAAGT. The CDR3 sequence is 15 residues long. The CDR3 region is CASSYGQGRWETQYF. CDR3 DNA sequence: TGTGCCAGCAGTTATGGACAGGGACGCTGGGAGACCCAGTACTTC.

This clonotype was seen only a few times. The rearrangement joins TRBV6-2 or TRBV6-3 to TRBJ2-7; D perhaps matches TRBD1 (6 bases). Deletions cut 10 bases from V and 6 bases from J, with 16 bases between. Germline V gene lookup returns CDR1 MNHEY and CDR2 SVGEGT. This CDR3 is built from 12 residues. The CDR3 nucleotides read TGTGCCACCAACAGGGAACCCGGCGAGCAGTACTTC. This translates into CATNREPGEQYF.

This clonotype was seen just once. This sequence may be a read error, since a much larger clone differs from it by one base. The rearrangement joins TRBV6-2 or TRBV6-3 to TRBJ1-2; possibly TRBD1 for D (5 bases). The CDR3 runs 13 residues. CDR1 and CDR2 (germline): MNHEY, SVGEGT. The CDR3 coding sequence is TGTTCCAGCAGTAGCGGACAAGACTATGGCTACACCTTC. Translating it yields CSSSSGQDYGYTF.

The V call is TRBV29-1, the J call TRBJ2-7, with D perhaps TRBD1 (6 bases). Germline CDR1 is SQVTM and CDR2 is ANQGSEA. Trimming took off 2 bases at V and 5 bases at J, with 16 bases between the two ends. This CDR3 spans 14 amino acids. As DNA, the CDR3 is TGCAGCGTTGAAAGGGACACAGGCGGCCACGAGCAGTACTTC. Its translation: CSVERDTGGHEQYF.

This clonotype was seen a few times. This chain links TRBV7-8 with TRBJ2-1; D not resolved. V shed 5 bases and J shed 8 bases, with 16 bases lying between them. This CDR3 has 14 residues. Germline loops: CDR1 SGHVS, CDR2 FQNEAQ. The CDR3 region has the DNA TGTGCCAGCAGCAGGGAAAGAGCTAGGGATGAGCAGTTCTTC. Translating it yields CASSRERARDEQFF.

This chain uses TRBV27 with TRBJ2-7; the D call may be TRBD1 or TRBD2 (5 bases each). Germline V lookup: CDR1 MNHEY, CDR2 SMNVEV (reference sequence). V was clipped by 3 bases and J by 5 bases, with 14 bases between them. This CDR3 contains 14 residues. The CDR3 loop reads CASSFYPGTHEQYF. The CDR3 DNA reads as TGTGCCAGCAGTTTTTATCCGGGGACCCACGAGCAGTACTTC.

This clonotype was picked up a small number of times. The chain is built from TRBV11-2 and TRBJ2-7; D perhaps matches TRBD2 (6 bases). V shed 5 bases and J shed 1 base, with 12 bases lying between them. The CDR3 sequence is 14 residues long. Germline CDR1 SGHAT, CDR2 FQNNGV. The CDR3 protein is CASSTAEGSYEQYF. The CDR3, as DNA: TGTGCCAGCAGCACGGCGGAGGGATCCTACGAGCAGTACTTC.

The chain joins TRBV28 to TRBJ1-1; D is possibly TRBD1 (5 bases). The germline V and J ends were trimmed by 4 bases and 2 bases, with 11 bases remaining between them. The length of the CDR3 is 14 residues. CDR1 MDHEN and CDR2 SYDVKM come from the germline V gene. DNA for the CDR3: TGTGCCAGCAGTTCGCCGGGGGTTAACACTGAAGCTTTCTTT. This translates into CASSSPGVNTEAFF.

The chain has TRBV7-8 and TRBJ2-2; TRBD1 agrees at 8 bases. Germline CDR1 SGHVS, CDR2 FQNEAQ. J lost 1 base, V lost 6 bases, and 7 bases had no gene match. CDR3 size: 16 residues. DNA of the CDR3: TGTGCCAGCAGACTAGGGACAGGACAGAACACCGGGGAGCTGTTTTTT. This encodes CASRLGTGQNTGELFF.

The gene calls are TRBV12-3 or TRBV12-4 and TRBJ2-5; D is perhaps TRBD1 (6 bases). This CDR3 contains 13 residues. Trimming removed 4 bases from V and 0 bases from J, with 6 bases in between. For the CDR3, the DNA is TGTGCCAGCAGTTGGGACAACCAAGAGACCCAGTACTTC. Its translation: CASSWDNQETQYF.

The CDR3 is CASSERAGREKLFF. CDR3 sequence (DNA): TGTGCCAGCAGTGAGCGAGCCGGCAGGGAAAAACTGTTTTTT. The rearrangement uses TRBV6-1 and TRBJ1-4; no reliable D call. This CDR3 is 14 amino acids long. The germline V gene has CDR1 MNHNS and CDR2 SASEGT. Trimming left V 3 bases short and J 8 bases short, with 13 bases between.

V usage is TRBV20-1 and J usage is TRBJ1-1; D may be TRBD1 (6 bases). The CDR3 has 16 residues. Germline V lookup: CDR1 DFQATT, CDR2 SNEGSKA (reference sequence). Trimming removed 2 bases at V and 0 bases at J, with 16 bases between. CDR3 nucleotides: TGCAGTGCTAGATCACTCAGGGGACGGGTGAACACTGAAGCTTTCTTT. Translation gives CSARSLRGRVNTEAFF.

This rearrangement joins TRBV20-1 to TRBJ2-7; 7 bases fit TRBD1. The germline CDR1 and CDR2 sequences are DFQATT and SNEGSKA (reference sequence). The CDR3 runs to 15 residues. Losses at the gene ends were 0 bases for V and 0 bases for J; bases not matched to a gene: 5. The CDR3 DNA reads TGCAGTGCTAGAGAAGACAGGGCCAACTCCTACGAGCAGTACTTC. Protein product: CSAREDRANSYEQYF.

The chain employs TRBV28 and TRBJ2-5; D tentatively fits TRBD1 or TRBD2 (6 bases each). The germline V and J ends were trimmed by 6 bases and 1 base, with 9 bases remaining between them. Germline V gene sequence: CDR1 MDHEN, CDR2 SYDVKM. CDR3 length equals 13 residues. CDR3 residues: CASREGGQETQYF. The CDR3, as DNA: TGTGCCAGCAGAGAGGGGGGCCAAGAGACCCAGTACTTC.

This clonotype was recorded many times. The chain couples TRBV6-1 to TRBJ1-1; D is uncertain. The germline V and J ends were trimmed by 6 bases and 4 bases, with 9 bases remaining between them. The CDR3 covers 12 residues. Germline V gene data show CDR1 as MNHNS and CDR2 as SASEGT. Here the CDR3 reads CASRDRATEAFF. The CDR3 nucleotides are TGTGCCAGCAGAGACCGTGCCACTGAAGCTTTCTTT.